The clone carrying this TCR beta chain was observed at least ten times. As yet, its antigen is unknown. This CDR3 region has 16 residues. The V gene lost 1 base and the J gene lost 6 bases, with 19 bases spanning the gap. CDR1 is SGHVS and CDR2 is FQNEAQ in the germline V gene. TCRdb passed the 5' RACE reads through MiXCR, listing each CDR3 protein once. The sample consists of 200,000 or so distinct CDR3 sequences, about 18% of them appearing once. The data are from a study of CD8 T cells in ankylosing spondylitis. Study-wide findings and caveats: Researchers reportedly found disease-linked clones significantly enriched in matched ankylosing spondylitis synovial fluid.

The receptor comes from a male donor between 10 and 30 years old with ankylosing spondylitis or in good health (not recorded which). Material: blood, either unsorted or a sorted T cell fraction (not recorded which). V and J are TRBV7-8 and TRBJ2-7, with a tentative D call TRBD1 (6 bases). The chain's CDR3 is CASSLGRGQLGVEQYV. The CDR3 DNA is TGTGCCAGCAGCTTAGGCAGGGGACAACTTGGGGTCGAGCAGTACGTC.